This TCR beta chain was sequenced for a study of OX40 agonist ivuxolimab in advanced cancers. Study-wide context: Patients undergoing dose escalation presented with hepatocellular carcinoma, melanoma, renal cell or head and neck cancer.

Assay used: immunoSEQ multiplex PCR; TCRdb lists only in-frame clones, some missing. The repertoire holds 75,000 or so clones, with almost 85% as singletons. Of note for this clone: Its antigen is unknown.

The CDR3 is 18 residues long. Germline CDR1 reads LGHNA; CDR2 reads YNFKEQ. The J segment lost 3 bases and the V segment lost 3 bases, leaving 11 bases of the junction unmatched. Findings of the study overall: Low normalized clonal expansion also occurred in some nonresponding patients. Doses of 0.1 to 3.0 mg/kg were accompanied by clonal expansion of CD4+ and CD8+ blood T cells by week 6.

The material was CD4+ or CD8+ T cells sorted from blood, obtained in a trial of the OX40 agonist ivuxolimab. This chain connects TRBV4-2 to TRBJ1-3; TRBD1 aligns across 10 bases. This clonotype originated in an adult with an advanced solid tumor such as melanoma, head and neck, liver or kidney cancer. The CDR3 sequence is CASSQGQGRNVGGNTIYF. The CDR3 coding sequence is TGTGCCAGCAGCCAGGGACAGGGGAGGAACGTTGGTGGAAACACCATATATTTT.